Here is one TCR beta chain with its context. This sample is drawn from a study of shared clonotypes between healthy human individuals. In the study overall: The plates for each donor numbered three CD4 naive, three CD4 memory, two CD8 naive and one CD8 memory.

Some clones are missing from TCRdb's copy, which holds only in-frame ones; the method was immunoSEQ multiplex PCR. The data hold some 2,500,000 clones, with 80% to 95% observed a single time. The TCR originated in a man aged 18 to 30 in good health. Some clones in this sample may be carry-over from other donors' samples. Sequenced material: naive CD4+ T cells from PBMCs. Subset meaning: CD45RA+ positively selected.

Here the CDR3 reads CASSFSSPGQFYEQYF. The CDR3 DNA reads TGTGCCAGCAGTTTCTCCTCTCCGGGACAGTTCTACGAGCAGTACTTC. The chain couples TRBV28 to TRBJ2-5; TRBD1 agrees at 7 bases. The J call is doubtful: the DNA matches TRBJ2-7 better. The CDR3 extends over 16 amino acids. The germline gives CDR1 MDHEN, CDR2 SYDVKM.